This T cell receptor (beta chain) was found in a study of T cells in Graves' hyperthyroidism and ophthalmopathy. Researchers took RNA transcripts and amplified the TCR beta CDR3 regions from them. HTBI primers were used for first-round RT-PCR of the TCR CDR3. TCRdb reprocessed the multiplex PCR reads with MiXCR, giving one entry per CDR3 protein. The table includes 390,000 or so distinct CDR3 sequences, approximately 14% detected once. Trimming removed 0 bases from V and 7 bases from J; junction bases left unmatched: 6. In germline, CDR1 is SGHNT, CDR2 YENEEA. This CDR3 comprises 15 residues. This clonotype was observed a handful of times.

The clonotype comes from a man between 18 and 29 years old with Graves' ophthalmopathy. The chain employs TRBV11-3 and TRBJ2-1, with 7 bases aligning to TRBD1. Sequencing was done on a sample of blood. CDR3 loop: CASSLEGQSTNEQFF. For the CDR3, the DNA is TGTGCCAGCAGCTTAGAGGGACAGTCGACGAATGAGCAGTTCTTC.